The TCR beta chain under discussion was sequenced for a study of regulatory T cells in long-lasting Graves disease (dated by TCRdb to the early 2020s). Study-wide context: Antithyroid drugs had been taken for less than 3 months by newly diagnosed Graves' disease patients. The study took place in China and was registered as a clinical trial. A total of around 35 samples underwent TCR sequencing, from 13 patients with persistent Graves' disease and 20 patients with newly diagnosed Graves' disease. This study used TCR sequencing and RNA sequencing of peripheral blood to compare persistent Graves' disease patients against newly diagnosed Graves' disease patients.

General study outcomes and caveats: Persistent Graves' disease patients showed lower TCR Shannon entropy and fewer highly expanded clones than newly diagnosed patients, suggesting clonal expansion. Only the TCR beta chain was sequenced and analyzed. Persistent disease showed preferential use of TRBV28, TRBJ1-2 and TRBJ2-5, whereas newly diagnosed disease favored TRBV20-1 and TRBJ2-1. Peripheral blood alone was examined, since thyroid tissue, which constituted the primary lesion, could not be accessed. The authors noted that the small sample size was a limitation that may lower accuracy. Persistent patients shared more public clonotypes among themselves (around 3,000) than newly diagnosed patients did (more than 950).

This specimen's time point label, per the study, means: newly diagnosed GD, antithyroid drugs for less than 3 months. RNA was extracted from PBMCs in TRIzol for both TCR sequencing and RNA sequencing. Graves' disease was diagnosed according to American Thyroid Association guidelines. Recruitment of patients was carried out at an endocrinology department in Xi'an, China. Each patient gave about 10 milliliters of peripheral blood, collected in an EDTA anticoagulant tube. PBMCs were isolated by Ficoll Paque Plus density gradient separation without further T cell sorting. An Agilent 2100 Bioanalyzer and agarose gel were used to check RNA quality, and a NanoDrop 2000 was used to measure RNA concentration. Library prep was done by multiplex PCR. Sequencing took place on an Illumina HiSeq 4000. iRepertoire HTBI primers and Arm-PCR amplification of CDR3 regions were used to construct TCR beta libraries. Gel purification was performed on PCR products prior to sequencing. Concerning the study's data processing: Across samples, 60 to 75 TRBV and 15 or so TRBJ segments were identified and used for gene usage analysis of CDR3 amino acid clonotypes. COPE and FqMerger were used to merge filtered high-quality paired reads into contigs. Contigs were aligned with BLAST to IMGT TRBV, TRBD and TRBJ reference genes, and CDR3 was defined per IMGT. Clonotypes above 0.1% frequency were classified as highly expanded clones. Shannon entropy was used to measure repertoire diversity, and the Gini coefficient was used to measure V-J evenness. A clonotype found in more than one individual was treated as public. Using fastp at Q25 and MiXCR, TCRdb reprocessed the public reads and kept productive beta chains. Each entry is one CDR3 protein sequence, shown with its most common DNA and genes. The V and J calls and clone size come from TCRdb's table, not from the authors' own analysis. This sample comprises roughly 610,000 distinct CDR3 sequences, about 15% of them detected only once. Of the sample, approximately 18% falls within the top ten clones.

The CDR3 runs 13 amino acids, cysteine and phenylalanine included. Only CDR3 DNA remains: 39 bases, in frame from the first base. The germline V gene encodes CDR1 SGHTA and CDR2 FQGNSA. In regard to this clonotype: Its antigen is currently not known. A much larger clone differs by one base, so this may be a read error.

These records were also assigned to another study, of T cells in Graves' hyperthyroidism and ophthalmopathy. That second report states: A patient counted as having stable Graves' hyperthyroidism if no progression to ophthalmopathy occurred over 18 months of follow-up. Hyperthyroidism patients were aged 18 to 65 years and newly diagnosed, with disease duration of less than 2 months. The study excluded patients with uncontrolled infections, other autoimmune diseases, pregnancy or lactation. Clinical symptoms, serum thyroxine and TRAb, thyroid ultrasound, and orbital computed tomography formed the basis for the diagnoses. The first round of RT-PCR for the TCR CDR3 was performed with the HTBI primer set and the Qiagen OneStep RT-PCR kit. Most expanded thyroid clonotypes (frequency above 0.001) were also detected in blood, suggesting blood repertoires may reflect thyroid immune responses. A 13 V-J signature model separated ophthalmopathy from stable hyperthyroidism, with approximately 86% sensitivity and roughly 84% specificity in cross-validation and 80%/75% in testing. In validation, the model predicted progression to ophthalmopathy a median of around six months before onset, with over 60% sensitivity and 72.22% specificity. TCR V-J signatures able to tell the groups apart were searched for in a discovery cohort of 90 to 100 patients, of whom more than 40 had Graves' ophthalmopathy and around 56 had stable Graves' hyperthyroidism. Whether ophthalmopathy could be predicted prospectively was tested in an independent validation cohort made up of under 20 hyperthyroidism patients plus 17 patients who later progressed to ophthalmopathy. The 100 or so discovery patients were randomly divided into training and test sets at a 7:3 ratio. The study also compared thyroid tissue and blood T-cell repertoires from about six Graves' hyperthyroidism patients. After sampling, hyperthyroidism patients received methimazole starting at 30 mg daily, and ophthalmopathy patients received high-dose intravenous methylprednisolone. The libraries were constructed in a second round of multiplex PCR and then size-selected and purified. The libraries were sequenced on an Illumina HiSeq2000 using paired-end 100 bp reads. Raw data were processed with SOAPnuke, discarding reads with adapters, uncalled bases, mean Phred below 15, or no exact constant-primer or identifier match. High-quality paired reads were merged with COPE v1.2.5, and unique nucleotide sequences were defined as clonotypes. MiTCR v1.1 was used to align clonotypes to the IMGT TRBV, TRBD and TRBJ reference segments. The analysis was restricted to V-J combinations with a frequency above 0.0001, which together covered 99.2% of the repertoires. The TCS score was defined as F50 (clonal expansion) divided by E x V (chaos), with BLOSUM62-based TCRdist calculated between CDR3 peptides within each V-J. Welch's t-statistics and random forest reduced some 510 V-J features to 13, which were used in a naive Bayes classifier (R e1071). No statistical method was used to fix the sample size in advance, and group allocation was not hidden from the investigators. TCR Vbeta CDR3 sequencing of 130 to 150 peripheral blood samples (over 40 ophthalmopathy, some 75 hyperthyroidism and roughly 17 progressor patients) is reported in the paper.

Rearrangement joined TRBV7-2 to TRBJ2-5; the D gene lacks a confident call. The assigned J gene may be wrong: the sequence end matches TRBJ2-1 better. The sequence came from a woman younger than 45 with Graves disease. Donor details come from another sample of the same person, matched by shared clones. The source material was peripheral blood mononuclear cells (PBMCs), sampled at new diagnosis, from a patient treated with antithyroid drugs. The CDR3 region has the sequence CASSLVALPQQFF. The DNA sequence is as follows: TGTGCCAGCAGCTTAGTTGCACTACCCCAGCAGTTCTTC.